The present T cell receptor beta chain was sequenced within a study of T cells in Graves' hyperthyroidism and ophthalmopathy. Study context: Pretreatment peripheral blood was obtained at initial diagnosis.

Uncontrolled infection, other autoimmune disease, pregnancy and lactation each barred patients from inclusion. Germline V CDR1 and CDR2: SGHAT, FQDESV (reference sequence). The V and J ends lost 2 bases and 5 bases, in that order; junction bases with no gene match: 8. This CDR3 region has 16 residues. RNA transcripts were the template for amplifying TCR beta CDR3 regions. RT-PCR in the first round (using the HTBI primer set) targeted the TCR CDR3. TCRdb passed the multiplex PCR reads through MiXCR, listing each CDR3 protein once. In the table there are fewer than 650,000 distinct CDR3 sequences, about 14% of which are singletons. This clonotype was seen ten or more times. Its antigen is still unknown. Overall study results and limits: In the analysis, a 13 V-J model separated ophthalmopathy from stable hyperthyroidism. Before onset, by a median of about six months, the model predicted ophthalmopathy.

The sequence derives from a woman younger than 35 with Graves' ophthalmopathy. The rearrangement uses TRBV11-1 and TRBJ2-5; 10 bases line up with TRBD1. Sequencing used blood. In DNA form, the CDR3 reads TGTGCCAGCAGCTTACCCTCCGGGACAGGGGTGGAGACCCAGTACTTC. Protein sequence: CASSLPSGTGVETQYF.